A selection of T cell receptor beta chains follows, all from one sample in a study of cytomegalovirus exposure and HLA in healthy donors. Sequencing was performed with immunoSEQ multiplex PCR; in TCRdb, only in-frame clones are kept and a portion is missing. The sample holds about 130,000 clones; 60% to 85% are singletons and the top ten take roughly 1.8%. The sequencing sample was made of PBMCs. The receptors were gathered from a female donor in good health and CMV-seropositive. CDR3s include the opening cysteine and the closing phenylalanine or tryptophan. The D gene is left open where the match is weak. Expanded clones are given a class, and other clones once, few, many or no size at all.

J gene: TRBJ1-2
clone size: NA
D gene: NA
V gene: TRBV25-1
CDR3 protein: CASSDLRENYGYTF
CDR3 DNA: TGTGCCAGCAGTGATTTAAGGGAGAACTATGGCTACACCTTC

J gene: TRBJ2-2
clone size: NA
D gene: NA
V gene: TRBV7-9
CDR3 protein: CASRLTYREIGELFF
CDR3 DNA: TGTGCCAGCAGATTAACGTACAGGGAGATCGGGGAGCTGTTTTTT

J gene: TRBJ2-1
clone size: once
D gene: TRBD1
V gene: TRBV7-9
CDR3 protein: CSSSWDRTSYNEQFF
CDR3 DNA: TGTTCCAGCAGCTGGGACAGGACCTCCTACAATGAGCAGTTCTTC

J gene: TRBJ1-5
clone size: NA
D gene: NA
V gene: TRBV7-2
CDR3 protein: CASSLRGGSSNQPQHF
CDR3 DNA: TGTGCCAGCAGCCTCCGCGGAGGTTCGAGCAATCAGCCCCAGCATTTT

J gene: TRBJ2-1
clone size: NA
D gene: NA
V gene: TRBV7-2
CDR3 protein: CASSQNRDNEQFF
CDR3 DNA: TGTGCCAGCAGTCAGAACAGGGACAATGAGCAGTTCTTC

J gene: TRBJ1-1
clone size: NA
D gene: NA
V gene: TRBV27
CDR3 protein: CASSFGQNTEAFF
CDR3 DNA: TGTGCCAGCAGTTTCGGACAGAACACTGAAGCTTTCTTT

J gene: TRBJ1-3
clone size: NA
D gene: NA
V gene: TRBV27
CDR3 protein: CASSATATIPHSGNTIYF
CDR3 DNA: TGTGCCAGCAGTGCGACAGCTACCATTCCCCACTCTGGAAACACCATATATTTT

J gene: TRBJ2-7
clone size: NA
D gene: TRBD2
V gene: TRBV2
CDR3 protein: CASSVSSGVYEQYF
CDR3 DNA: TGTGCCAGCAGTGTTTCTAGCGGGGTCTACGAGCAGTACTTC

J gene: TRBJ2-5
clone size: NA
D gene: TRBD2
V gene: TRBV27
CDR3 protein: CASSLSPPGLARETQYF
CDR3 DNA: TGTGCCAGCAGTTTATCCCCACCGGGACTAGCAAGAGAGACCCAGTACTTC

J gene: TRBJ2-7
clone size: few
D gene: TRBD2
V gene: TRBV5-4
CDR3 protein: CASSTETRLARDEQYF
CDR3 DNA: TGTGCCAGCAGCACGGAAACAAGACTAGCGCGTGACGAGCAGTACTTC

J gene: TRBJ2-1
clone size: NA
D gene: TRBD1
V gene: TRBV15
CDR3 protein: CATSRVAGTGAVEQFF
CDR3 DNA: TGTGCCACCAGCAGAGTGGCGGGGACAGGGGCGGTTGAGCAGTTCTTC

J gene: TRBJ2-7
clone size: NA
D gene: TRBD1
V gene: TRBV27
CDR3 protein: CASSFLPGQGGEQYF
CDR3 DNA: TGTGCCAGCAGTTTTCTCCCGGGACAGGGCGGCGAGCAGTACTTC

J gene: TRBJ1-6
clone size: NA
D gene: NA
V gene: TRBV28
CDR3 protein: CASSQWTAKNSPLHF
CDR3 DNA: TGTGCCAGCAGCCAGTGGACAGCTAAAAATTCACCCCTCCACTTT

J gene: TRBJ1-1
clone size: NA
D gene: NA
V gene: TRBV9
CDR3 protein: CASSVESVRTEAFF
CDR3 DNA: TGTGCCAGCAGCGTAGAGAGCGTTCGTACTGAAGCTTTCTTT

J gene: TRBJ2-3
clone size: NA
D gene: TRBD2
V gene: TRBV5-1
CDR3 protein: CASSLDDGRATDTQYF
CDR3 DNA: TGCGCCAGCAGCTTGGACGACGGGAGGGCCACAGATACGCAGTATTTT

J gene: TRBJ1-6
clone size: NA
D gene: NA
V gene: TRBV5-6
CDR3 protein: CASSRAGVWSYNSPLHF
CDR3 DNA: TGTGCCAGCAGCCGCGCAGGGGTTTGGTCCTATAATTCACCCCTCCACTTT

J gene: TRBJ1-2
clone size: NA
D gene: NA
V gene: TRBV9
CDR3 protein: CASSPRELYGYTF
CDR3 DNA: TGTGCCAGCAGCCCACGGGAGCTCTATGGCTACACCTTC

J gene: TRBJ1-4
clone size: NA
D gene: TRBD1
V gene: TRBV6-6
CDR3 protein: CASSQDRDGEKLFF
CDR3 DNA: TGTGCCAGCAGTCAGGACAGGGATGGGGAAAAACTGTTTTTT

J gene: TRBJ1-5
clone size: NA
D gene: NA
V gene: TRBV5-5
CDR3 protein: CASSLSGVGNQPQHF
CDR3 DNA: TGTGCCAGCAGCTTGTCAGGGGTTGGCAATCAGCCCCAGCATTTT

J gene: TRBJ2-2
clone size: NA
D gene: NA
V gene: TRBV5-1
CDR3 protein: CASSFGGLNTGELFF
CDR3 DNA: TGCGCCAGCAGCTTCGGGGGGCTAAACACCGGGGAGCTGTTTTTT

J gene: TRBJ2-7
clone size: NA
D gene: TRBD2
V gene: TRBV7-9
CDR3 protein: CSSSQTSGGYEQYF
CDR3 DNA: TGTTCCAGCAGCCAGACTAGCGGGGGGTACGAGCAGTACTTC

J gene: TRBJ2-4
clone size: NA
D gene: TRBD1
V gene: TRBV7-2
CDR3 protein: CASSSQKGDRQTKNIQYF
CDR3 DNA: TGTGCCAGCAGCTCACAAAAAGGGGACAGGCAAACCAAAAACATTCAGTACTTC

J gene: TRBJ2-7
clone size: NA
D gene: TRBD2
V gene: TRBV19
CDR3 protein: CASSSGGAYEQYF
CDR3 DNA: TGTGCCAGTAGTTCCGGGGGGGCCTACGAGCAGTACTTC

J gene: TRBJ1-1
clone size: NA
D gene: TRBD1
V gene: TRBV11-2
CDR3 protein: CASSLTGLNTEAFF
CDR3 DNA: TGTGCCAGCAGCTTGACAGGGTTGAACACTGAAGCTTTCTTT

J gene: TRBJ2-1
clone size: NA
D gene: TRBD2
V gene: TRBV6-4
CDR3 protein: CASSVLAGAPYNEQFF
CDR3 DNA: TGTGCCAGCAGTGTACTAGCGGGGGCCCCTTACAATGAGCAGTTCTTC

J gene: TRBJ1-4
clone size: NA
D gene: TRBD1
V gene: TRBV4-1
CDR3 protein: CASSQDLGTGVEKLFF
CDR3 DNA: TGCGCCAGCAGCCAAGATCTCGGGACAGGGGTCGAAAAACTGTTTTTT

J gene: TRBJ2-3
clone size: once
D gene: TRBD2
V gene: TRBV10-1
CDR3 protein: CASSVGGSTDTQYF
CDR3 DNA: TGCGCCAGCAGTGTGGGAGGGAGCACAGATACGCAGTATTTT

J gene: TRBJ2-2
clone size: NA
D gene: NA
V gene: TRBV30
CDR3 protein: CAWSVGAGELFF
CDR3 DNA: TGTGCCTGGAGTGTAGGGGCCGGGGAGCTGTTTTTT

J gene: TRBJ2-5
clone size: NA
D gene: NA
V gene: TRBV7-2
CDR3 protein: CASSSGQKETQYF
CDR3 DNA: TGTGCCAGCAGCTCGGGACAAAAAGAGACCCAGTACTTC

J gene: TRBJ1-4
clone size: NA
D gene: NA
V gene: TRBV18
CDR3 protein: CASSVTGSDEKLFF
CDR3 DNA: TGTGCCAGCTCAGTTACAGGGTCGGATGAAAAACTGTTTTTT

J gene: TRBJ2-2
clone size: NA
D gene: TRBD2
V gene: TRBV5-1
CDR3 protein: CASSLGLAGGLGSGELFF
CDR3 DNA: TGCGCCAGCAGCTTGGGACTAGCGGGGGGGCTCGGCTCCGGGGAGCTGTTTTTT

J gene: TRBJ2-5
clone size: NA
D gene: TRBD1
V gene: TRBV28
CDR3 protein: CASSPETGVTQETQYF
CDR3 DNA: TGTGCCAGCAGTCCCGAGACAGGGGTTACTCAAGAGACCCAGTACTTC

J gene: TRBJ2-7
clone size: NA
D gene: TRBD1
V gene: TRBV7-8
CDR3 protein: CASSTFPGQGRTEQYF
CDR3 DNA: TGTGCCAGCAGCACCTTCCCGGGACAGGGGAGAACCGAGCAGTACTTC

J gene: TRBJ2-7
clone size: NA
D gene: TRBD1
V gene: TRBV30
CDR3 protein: CAWSPGQGSYEQYF
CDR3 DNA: TGTGCCTGGTCTCCGGGACAGGGGTCCTACGAGCAGTACTTC

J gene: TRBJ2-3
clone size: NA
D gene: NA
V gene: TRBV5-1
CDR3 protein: CASSSVAGGVTDTQYF
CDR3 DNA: TGCGCCAGCAGCTCCGTGGCCGGGGGAGTCACAGATACGCAGTATTTT

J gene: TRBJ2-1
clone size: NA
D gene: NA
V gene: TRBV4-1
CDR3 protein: CASSQDLVSSYNEQFF
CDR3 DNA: TGCGCCAGCAGCCAAGATCTAGTCAGCTCCTACAATGAGCAGTTCTTC

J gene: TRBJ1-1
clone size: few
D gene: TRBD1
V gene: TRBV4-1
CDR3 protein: CASSQHNRGLSTEAFF
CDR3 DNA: TGCGCCAGCAGCCAACATAACAGGGGGTTAAGCACTGAAGCTTTCTTT

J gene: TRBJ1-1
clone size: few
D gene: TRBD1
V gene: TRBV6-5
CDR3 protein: CASSYRGLNTEAFF
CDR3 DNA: TGTGCCAGCAGTTACAGGGGGCTGAACACTGAAGCTTTCTTT

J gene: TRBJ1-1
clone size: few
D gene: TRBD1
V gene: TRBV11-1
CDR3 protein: CASKRGDRREAFF
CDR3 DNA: TGTGCCAGCAAAAGGGGGGACAGGCGTGAAGCTTTCTTT

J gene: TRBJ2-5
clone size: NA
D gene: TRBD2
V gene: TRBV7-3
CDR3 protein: CASSLIAGVGETQYF
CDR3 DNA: TGTGCCAGCAGCTTAATAGCGGGAGTAGGGGAGACCCAGTACTTC

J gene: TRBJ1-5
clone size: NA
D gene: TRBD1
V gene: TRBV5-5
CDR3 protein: CASSWGQTEPQHF
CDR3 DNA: TGTGCCAGCAGCTGGGGACAGACGGAGCCCCAGCATTTT

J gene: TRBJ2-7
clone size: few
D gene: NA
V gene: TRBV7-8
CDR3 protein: CASSLGTGPGDEQYF
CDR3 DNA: TGTGCCAGCAGCTTAGGGACAGGACCGGGGGACGAGCAGTACTTC

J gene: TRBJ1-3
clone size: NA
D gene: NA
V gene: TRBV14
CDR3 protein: CASSSNKYTIYF
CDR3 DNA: TGTGCCAGCAGCTCCAACAAATACACCATATATTTT

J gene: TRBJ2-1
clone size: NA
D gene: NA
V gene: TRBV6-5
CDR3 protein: CASRDKDEQFF
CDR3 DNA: TGTGCCAGCAGGGACAAAGATGAGCAGTTCTTC

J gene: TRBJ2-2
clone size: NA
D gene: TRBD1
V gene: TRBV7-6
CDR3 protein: CASSQGARQGWNTGELFF
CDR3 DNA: TGTGCCAGCAGCCAAGGGGCCAGACAGGGTTGGAACACCGGGGAGCTGTTTTTT

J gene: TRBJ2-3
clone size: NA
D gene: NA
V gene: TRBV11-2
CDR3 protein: CASSLAGAEDTQYF
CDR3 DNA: TGTGCCAGCAGCTTAGCGGGAGCGGAGGATACGCAGTATTTT

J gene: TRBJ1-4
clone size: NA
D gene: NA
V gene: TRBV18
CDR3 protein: CASSPSREKLFF
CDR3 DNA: TGTGCCAGCTCACCAAGCAGGGAAAAACTGTTTTTT

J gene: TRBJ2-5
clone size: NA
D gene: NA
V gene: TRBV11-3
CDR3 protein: CASRRLGETQYF
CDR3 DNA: TGTGCCAGCAGGCGACTAGGGGAGACCCAGTACTTC